This T cell receptor beta chain emerged from a study of beta chain features in type 1 diabetes. Study-wide results and limits: Type 1 diabetes patients had moderately but significantly shorter TCRB CDR3s in all four CD4+ subsets.

Turning to this clone: Its antigen is not identified.

Sorted populations all exceeded 95% purity. The study reverse transcribed the entire isolated RNA, so it sequenced expressed TCRB transcripts. It was found that naive, central memory and regulatory T cell samples averaged about 3.4 million reads. Sequencing used immunoSEQ multiplex PCR; TCRdb keeps in-frame clones, though not all of them. The profile covers around 160,000 clones, with 6.5% to 10% appearing a single time and approximately 0.54% taken by the ten largest. Trimming shortened V by 3 bases and J by 6 bases, and 4 bases separated the two germline ends. The germline gives CDR1 SGHRS, CDR2 YFSETQ. The CDR3 runs 12 residues.

Sample: central memory CD4+ T cells from blood. V and J are TRBV5-1 and TRBJ1-6; D is unclear. This TCR came from a woman aged 18-30 years with type 1 diabetes. The CDR3 nucleotides are TGCGCCAGCAGCTCATCTAATTCACCCCTCCACTTT. As protein: CASSSSNSPLHF.